This T cell receptor (beta chain) was sequenced in a study of molecular identifiers for immune sequencing clone quantification (dated by TCRdb to the late 2010s). In the study overall: In a replicate experiment, RNA from about 21,000 or 97,000 naive CD8 T cells was split into five aliquots, four of which were sequenced. This methods study benchmarked molecular-identifier clustering-based TCR repertoire sequencing (MIDCIRS) and TCR RNA copy counting, using CD8 T cells to do so.

The germline V gene sets CDR1 to MNHEY and CDR2 to SVGAGI. Trimming removed 0 bases from V and 7 bases from J, leaving 18 bases between the germline ends. From cysteine to phenylalanine, the CDR3 is 17 amino acids long. Here the CDR3 DNA is all that survives: 51 bases in frame from base 1. The library came from PCR. For sequencing, a NextSeq 500 was employed. Bulk TCR libraries were generated as previously described, with the TCR primers listed in Table S5 used. Purification of total RNA was performed with the Qiagen AllPrep DNA/RNA kit. Reads from multiple sequencing runs of the same library were pooled before analysis. The original pipeline was this. Reads were retained only if their TCR constant sequence matched exactly, and those retained reads were trimmed to 150 nt and grouped according to their 12-nt molecular barcodes. Reads inside each barcode group were sub-clustered using a 15% Levenshtein threshold, and a quality-weighted consensus sequence was constructed for each RNA molecule. Non-functional sequences were filtered out, along with any lower-count sequence sitting one edit away from another sequence. Barcode sub-clusters with fewer than 20% of the maximum read count were removed, based on fitting two negative binomial distributions. TCRdb reprocessing: public reads trimmed at Q25 with fastp, clones called with MiXCR, in-frame beta chains kept. Identical CDR3 protein sequences are pooled into one entry, listed with their most common genes and DNA. Clone size and V and J calls follow TCRdb, not the original study. In all, the sample holds hundreds of thousands of distinct CDR3 sequences, and less than 30% of those were seen once. The top ten clones comprise about 0.8% of the sample.

As to this clonotype: Its antigen is currently not known. No base qualities exist here, and no much larger clone lies one base off it.

Libraries of naive CD8 T cells were built from approximately 20,000 to 980,000 sorted cells, with 10%, 30% or 50% of the purified RNA used. Naive CD8 T cells, defined as CD8+CD4-CCR7+CD45RA+, were FACS-sorted into RLT Plus buffer on a BD FACSAria II. Nine to eleven TCR copies' worth of Jurkat RNA were spiked into roughly 19,000-1,000,000 naive CD8 T cell samples to test detection sensitivity. CD8 T cells were enriched using RosetteSep CD8+ T Cell Enrichment Cocktail and Ficoll-Paque, and the enriched cells then underwent ACK red cell lysis. Results the study describes overall, beyond this receptor: When barcode sub-clustering was omitted, TCR diversity was inflated by chimeric consensus sequences, with chimeras reaching as high as 47%. Clones above 20 RNA copies held over 98% of molecules in CMV-specific effector cells but under 1% in naive cells. A single cell's worth of spiked-in Jurkat TCR RNA was reported detectable even among around 1 million naive CD8 T cells. Naive libraries contained spiked-in Jurkat TCR RNA (10 copies' worth), which is not part of the donor repertoire. Identical TCR molecules sharing a barcode could cause highly expanded clone sizes to be underestimated. Modeling estimated 2.5 to 3.5 recovered TCR RNA copies per cell, compared with about 9.3 by digital PCR, which implies about 30% capture efficiency.

The sequence derives from a human donor in good health. Some libraries in this study had Jurkat cell RNA spiked in. Source material: naive CD8+ T cells from blood, with Jurkat cell RNA spiked in. The cell subset or site label of this sample denotes: FACS-sorted CD8+CD4-CCR7+CD45RA+ naive T cells. The rearrangement joined TRBV6-5 to TRBJ2-2, with no D gene named confidently. The DNA sequence reads TGTGCCAGCAGTTACTCTTACGCGGCCTATTCTGGCGGGGAGCTGTTTTTT. Translated, this gives CASSYSYAAYSGGELFF.